Detailed here is one T cell receptor beta chain. The specificity of this receptor is unknown. No much larger clone is present one base from it, and per-base qualities are unavailable. The germline V gene supplies CDR1 SGHDN and CDR2 FVKESK. The CDR3 numbers 14 residues from cysteine through phenylalanine. Of all the DNA, just the CDR3 is kept, 42 bases in frame from base 1. The junction shows trimming of 1 base on V and 4 bases on J, plus 8 bases between the germline ends. Donors were healthy HIV-negative adults with no recently reported acute infections or vaccinations. All donors were Caucasian adults living in Nashville, Tennessee, USA. CD4+ T cells were enriched by magnetic negative selection, after which naive cells were positively selected on CD45RA and the negative fraction was taken as the memory subset. After blood collection by leukapheresis, PBMCs were isolated using Ficoll-Histopaque density gradient centrifugation and then cryopreserved in the vapor phase of liquid nitrogen. Purity and quantity of every magnetically sorted T cell population were checked by analytical flow cytometry. Each sorted fraction had its genomic DNA isolated and then quantified by UV absorbance on a Nanodrop 2000c.

Using the deep immunoSEQ assay, TCR CDR3 regions were amplified from genomic DNA by multiplex PCR. Extracted genomic DNA from each cell subset was spread evenly across all wells of several immunoSEQ 96-well plates, with each plate serving as a replicate. Each replicate PCR for sorted subsets received about 210 ng genomic DNA, equal to about 29,000 T cell genomes. Purified libraries were quantified with a Qubit 3.0 fluorometer, sized on a Bioanalyzer 2100, and re-quantified with the KAPA Library Quantification kit. A separate single-read 150-cycle Illumina NextSeq 550 flow cell was used to sequence each immunoSEQ 96-well plate. The source study handled its data this way. The immunoSEQ output contained only junctional sequences without quality scores, so filtering could not match that applied to full-length reads. Sequences were annotated with PyIR, a Python wrapper for IgBLAST v1.9, and V/J genes and CDR3 were assigned using IMGT germline references. Any read was removed if the V/J assignment was weak (E-value above 1e-6), the CDR3 was missing, or the read contained stop codons, out-of-frame junctions, or ambiguous translated residues. V3J clonotypes were defined as sequences sharing the same inferred V gene, J gene, and CDR3 amino acid sequence. The percentage overlap between two repertoires was calculated by dividing the number of shared unique clonotypes by the size of the smaller repertoire. Richness of each repertoire was evaluated using RTK rarefaction, the Chao1 estimator, and Recon v2.1 estimates of unobserved clonotypes. Generation probabilities were computed with OLGA for all TCRbeta clonotypes obtained by the gDNA method from several donors. As stored in TCRdb, this immuneACCESS dataset retains in-frame rearrangements with V and J assigned. A fraction of the clones does not appear; measured against another copy, unresolved V genes explain less than half of the discrepancy, and the remainder lacks a known reason. V, J and clone size reflect that table, while D and trimming were determined from the DNA. Counted in this sample were approximately 1.5 million clones; 95% to 99% of them appeared once. The ten largest account for about 0.4% of the sample.

This sample stems from a study of shared clonotypes between healthy human individuals (dated by TCRdb to about 2020). Background on the whole study: Three men and two women, aged 18 to 49 years, made up the cohort. For each donor, three plates each were used for CD4 naive and CD4 memory, two plates were used for CD8 naive, and one plate was used for CD8 memory. To increase sequencing depth and limit assay-specific biases, different laboratories used diverse techniques to prepare libraries and sequence TCR repertoires. To estimate repertoire size and how much clonotype sharing occurs between individuals, the study deeply sequenced the blood TCR repertoires of several healthy adults. Between about 0.85 and 10 billion PBMCs per donor were obtained by leukapheresis. Overall study outcomes, separate from this receptor: Higher generation probabilities were observed for clonotypes shared by all four sorted-subset donors than for non-shared clonotypes. Sampling was limited to blood, and TCR repertoires in tissue likely differ from TCR repertoires in blood. Rarefaction of sorted-subset datasets indicated incomplete sequencing despite the large sequencing depth. Across a few donors, about 4.5% of naive CD4, around 3.3% of naive CD8, 2.3% of memory CD4, and under 0.45% of memory CD8 clonotypes were shared. Naive subsets generally had larger estimated clonotype richness than memory subsets did. Because the study included only a small number of donors, the genetic and exposure-history diversity represented was limited. Pairwise subsampling led to the expectation that sequencing depth would affect the degree of clonotype sharing among donors.

Sequencing was carried out using naive CD4+ T cells sorted from blood. This sample's cell subset or site label indicates: CD45RA+ positively selected. The sequence joins TRBV14 to TRBJ2-1; possibly the D gene is TRBD2, per 5 matching bases. The TCR sequence derives from a young man in good health. The CDR3 reads as follows: CASSQVRGYNEQFF. The DNA sequence is TGTGCCAGCAGCCAAGTACGGGGTTACAATGAGCAGTTCTTC.